The rows below give T cell receptor beta chains drawn from one sample of a study of T cell repertoires in cytomegalovirus infection. A single record per CDR3 protein comes from TCRdb applying MiXCR to the reads. The sample includes about 260,000 distinct CDR3 sequences, roughly 10% seen only once; the top ten take roughly 16%. The sample consisted of PBMCs. The receptors come from a human donor in good health (CMV status not recorded). Some clones in this sample may be carry-over from other donors' samples. Both conserved end residues are part of each CDR3. The D gene is left open where the match is weak. Rows may omit the clone size; those that give it use once, few, many or a size class.

CDR3aa	CDR3nt	abundance	j_gene	d_gene	v_gene
CGVSGGTEQFF	TGTGGAGTTTCCGGGGGGACTGAGCAGTTCTTC	many	TRBJ2-1	TRBD2	TRBV6-6
CSATGQGDRSPLHF	TGCAGTGCTACGGGACAGGGGGATCGGTCACCCCTCCACTTT	.	TRBJ1-6	TRBD1	TRBV20-1
CASSLVQLQETQYF	TGTGCCAGCAGCTTAGTACAGCTCCAAGAGACCCAGTACTTC	many	TRBJ2-5	.	TRBV7-2
CASRLSAAGETQYF	TGTGCCAGCAGACTCTCGGCAGCGGGAGAGACCCAGTACTTC	many	TRBJ2-5	.	TRBV12-3/TRBV12-4
CASIPWVEDSNTEAFF	TGTGCCAGCATTCCCTGGGTCGAGGATTCCAACACTGAAGCTTTCTTT	.	TRBJ1-1	.	TRBV12-3/TRBV12-4
CASSSSGARNTEAFF	TGTGCCAGCTCCTCGTCAGGGGCTCGGAACACTGAAGCTTTCTTT	many	TRBJ1-1	.	TRBV7-2
CASSLSGTGIRTF	TGTGCCAGCAGTTTATCTGGGACAGGGATAAGGACCTTC	many	TRBJ1-2	TRBD1	TRBV27
CASRVRAYEQYF	TGTGCCAGCAGGGTCCGCGCCTACGAGCAGTACTTC	.	TRBJ2-7	.	TRBV6-2/TRBV6-3
CASSIQQGYNEQFF	TGTGCCAGCAGCATTCAACAGGGATACAATGAGCAGTTCTTC	many	TRBJ2-1	.	TRBV7-2
CASSSNRGSDTQYF	TGTGCCAGCAGCTCGAACAGGGGATCAGATACGCAGTATTTT	many	TRBJ2-3	TRBD1	TRBV7-2
CASSLAAGGPGNEQFF	TGTGCCAGCAGCTTAGCGGCGGGAGGGCCGGGAAATGAGCAGTTCTTC	many	TRBJ2-1	TRBD2	TRBV7-6
CASSLAEREGPAF	TGTGCCAGCAGCTTAGCGGAGCGGGAGGGCCCAGCGTTC	many	TRBJ2-6	TRBD2	TRBV7-2
CSVPSGGNTEAFF	TGCAGCGTTCCGTCGGGCGGGAACACTGAAGCTTTCTTT	few	TRBJ1-1	.	TRBV29-1
CASSLGAPGFTDTQYF	TGTGCCAGCAGCTTAGGAGCGCCAGGGTTCACAGATACGCAGTATTTT	many	TRBJ2-3	.	TRBV7-2
CASSLTEGQPQHF	TGTGCCAGCAGCTTAACGGAGGGTCAGCCCCAGCATTTT	many	TRBJ1-5	.	TRBV7-3
CASSLLGINSPLHF	TGTGCCAGCAGCTTACTAGGGATCAATTCACCCCTCCACTTT	many	TRBJ1-6	.	TRBV11-2
CATHLAQGQPQHF	TGTGCCACCCACTTGGCCCAAGGACAGCCCCAGCATTTT	many	TRBJ1-5	.	TRBV6-2/TRBV6-3
CASTRGQNSYEQYF	TGTGCCAGTACCAGGGGACAGAACTCCTACGAGCAGTACTTC	.	TRBJ2-7	TRBD1	TRBV19
CASSFRGDSRANVLTF	TGTGCCAGCAGCTTCCGAGGGGACAGCCGGGCCAACGTCCTGACTTTC	many	TRBJ2-6	TRBD1	TRBV7-2
CASSFRQGLTNYGYTF	TGTGCCAGCAGCTTTAGACAGGGGCTGACTAACTATGGCTACACCTTC	many	TRBJ1-2	TRBD1	TRBV11-3
CASRRGSTSGNTIYF	TGTGCCAGTAGAAGGGGATCGACCTCTGGAAACACCATATATTTT	many	TRBJ1-3	.	TRBV19
CASSSALAGAAGPGELFF	TGTGCCAGCAGTTCAGCACTAGCGGGAGCTGCGGGGCCCGGGGAGCTGTTTTTT	many	TRBJ2-2	TRBD2	TRBV6-1
CASTRGGYGYTF	TGTGCCAGCACCCGCGGGGGCTATGGCTACACCTTC	many	TRBJ1-2	.	TRBV6-2/TRBV6-3